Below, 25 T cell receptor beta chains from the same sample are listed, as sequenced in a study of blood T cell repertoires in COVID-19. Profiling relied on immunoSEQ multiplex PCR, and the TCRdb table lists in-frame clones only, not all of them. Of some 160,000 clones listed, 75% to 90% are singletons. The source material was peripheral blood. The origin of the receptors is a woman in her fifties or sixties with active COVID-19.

The DNA of the CDR3 is TGTGCCAGCAGCTTCGGACTAGCGGGAGGAAATGAGCAGTTCTTC. Encoded protein: CASSFGLAGGNEQFF. The V gene is TRBV11-3, the J gene TRBJ2-1; 14 bases align to TRBD2. The CDR3 runs 15 residues. Trimming cost V 3 bases and J 7 bases; bases outside gene matches: 2. The germline gives CDR1 SGHNT, CDR2 YENEEA.

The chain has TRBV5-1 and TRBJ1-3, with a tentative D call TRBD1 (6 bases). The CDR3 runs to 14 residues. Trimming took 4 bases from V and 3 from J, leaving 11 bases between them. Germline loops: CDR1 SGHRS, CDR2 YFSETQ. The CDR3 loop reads CASSTDSGGNTIYF. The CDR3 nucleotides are TGCGCCAGCAGCACGGACAGTGGTGGAAACACCATATATTTT.

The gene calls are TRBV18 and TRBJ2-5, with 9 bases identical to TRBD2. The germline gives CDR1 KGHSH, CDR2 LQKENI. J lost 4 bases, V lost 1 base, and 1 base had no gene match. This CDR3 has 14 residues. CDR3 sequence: CASSPLREGETQYF. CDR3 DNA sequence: TGTGCCAGCTCACCACTGCGGGAGGGAGAGACCCAGTACTTC.

In DNA, the CDR3 is TGTGCCAGCAGCTTGGCCGGGGACAGGGGGGCCCAGTACTTC. Amino acids: CASSLAGDRGAQYF. The chain is built from TRBV5-4 and TRBJ2-5; 11 bases map to TRBD1. The CDR3 is made up of 14 amino acids. Germline lookup yields CDR1 SGHNT and CDR2 YYREEE (reference sequence). V was pared by 0 bases and J by 9 bases, with 4 bases of the junction left unmatched.

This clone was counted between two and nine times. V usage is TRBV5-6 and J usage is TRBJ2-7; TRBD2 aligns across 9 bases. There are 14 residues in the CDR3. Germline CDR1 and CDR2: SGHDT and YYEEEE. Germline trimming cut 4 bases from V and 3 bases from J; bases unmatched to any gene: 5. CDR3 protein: CASSLTSGYYEQYF. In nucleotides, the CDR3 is TGTGCCAGCAGCCTGACTAGCGGTTACTACGAGCAGTACTTC.

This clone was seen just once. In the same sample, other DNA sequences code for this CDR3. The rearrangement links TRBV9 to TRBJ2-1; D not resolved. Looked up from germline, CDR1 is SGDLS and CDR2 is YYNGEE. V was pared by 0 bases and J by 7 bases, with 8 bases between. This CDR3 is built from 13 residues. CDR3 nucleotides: TGTGCCAGCAGCGTAGGGCCAGTTAATGAGCAGTTCTTC. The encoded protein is CASSVGPVNEQFF.

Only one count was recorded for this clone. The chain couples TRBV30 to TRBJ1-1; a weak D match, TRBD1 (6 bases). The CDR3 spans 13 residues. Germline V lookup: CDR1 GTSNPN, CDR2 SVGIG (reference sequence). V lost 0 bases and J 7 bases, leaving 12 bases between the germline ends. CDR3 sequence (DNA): TGTGCCTGGAGTGTACAGGGAGGGGTTGAAGCTTTCTTT. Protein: CAWSVQGGVEAFF.

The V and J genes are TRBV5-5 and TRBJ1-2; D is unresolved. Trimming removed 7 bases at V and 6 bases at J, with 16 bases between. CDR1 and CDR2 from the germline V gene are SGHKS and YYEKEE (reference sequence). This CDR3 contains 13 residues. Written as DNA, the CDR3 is TGTGCCAGCGTCGGCGCGGTTTTGGATGGCTACACCTTC. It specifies CASVGAVLDGYTF.

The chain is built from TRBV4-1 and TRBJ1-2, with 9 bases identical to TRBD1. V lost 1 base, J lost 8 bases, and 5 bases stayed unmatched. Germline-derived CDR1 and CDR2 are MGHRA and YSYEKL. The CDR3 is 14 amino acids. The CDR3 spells CASSQAGTGTGYTF. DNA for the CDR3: TGCGCCAGCAGCCAAGCCGGGACAGGGACAGGCTACACCTTC.

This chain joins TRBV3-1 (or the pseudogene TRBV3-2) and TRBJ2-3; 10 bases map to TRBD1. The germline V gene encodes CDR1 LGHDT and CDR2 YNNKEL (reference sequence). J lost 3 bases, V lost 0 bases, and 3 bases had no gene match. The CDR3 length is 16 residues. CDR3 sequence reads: CASSQEGQGLTDTQYF. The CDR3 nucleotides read TGTGCCAGCAGCCAAGAGGGACAGGGGCTAACAGATACGCAGTATTTT.

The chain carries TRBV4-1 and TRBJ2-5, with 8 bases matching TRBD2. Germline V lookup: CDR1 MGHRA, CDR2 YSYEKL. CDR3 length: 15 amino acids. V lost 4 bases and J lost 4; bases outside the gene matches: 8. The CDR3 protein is CASSPSGRSRETQYF. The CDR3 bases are TGCGCCAGCAGCCCCAGCGGGAGAAGTCGAGAGACCCAGTACTTC.

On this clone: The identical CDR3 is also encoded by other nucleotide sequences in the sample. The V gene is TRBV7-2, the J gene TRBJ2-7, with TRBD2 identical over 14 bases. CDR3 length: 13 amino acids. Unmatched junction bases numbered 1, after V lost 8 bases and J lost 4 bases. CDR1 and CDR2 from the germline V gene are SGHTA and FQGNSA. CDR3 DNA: TGTGCCAGCGGGACTAGCGGGGGTTACGAGCAGTACTTC. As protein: CASGTSGGYEQYF. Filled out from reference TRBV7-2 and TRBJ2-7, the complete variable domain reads GAGVSQSPSNKVTEKGKDVELRCDPISGHTALYWYRQSLGQGLEFLIYFQGNSAPDKSGLPSDRFSAERTGGSVSTLTIQRTQQEDSAVYLCASGTSGGYEQYFGPGTRLTVT.

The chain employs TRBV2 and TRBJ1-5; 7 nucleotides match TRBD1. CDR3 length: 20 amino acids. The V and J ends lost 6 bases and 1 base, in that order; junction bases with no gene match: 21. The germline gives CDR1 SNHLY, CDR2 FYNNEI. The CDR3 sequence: CASSLRGRDIWSLSNQPQHF. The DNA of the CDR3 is TGTGCCAGCAGCCTGAGGGGGCGCGACATTTGGTCCTTGAGCAATCAGCCCCAGCATTTT.

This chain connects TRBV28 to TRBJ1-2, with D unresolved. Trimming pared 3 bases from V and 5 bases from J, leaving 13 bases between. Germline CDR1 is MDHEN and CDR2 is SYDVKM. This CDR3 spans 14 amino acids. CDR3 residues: CASSLGRDEYGYTF. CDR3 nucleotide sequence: TGTGCCAGCAGTTTGGGGAGGGATGAATATGGCTACACCTTC.

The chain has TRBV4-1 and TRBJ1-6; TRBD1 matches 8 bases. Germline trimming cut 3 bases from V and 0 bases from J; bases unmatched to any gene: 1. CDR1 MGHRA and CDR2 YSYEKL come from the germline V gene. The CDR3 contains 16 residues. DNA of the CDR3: TGCGCCAGCAGCCACGGACAGGGCTCCTATAATTCACCCCTCCACTTT. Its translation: CASSHGQGSYNSPLHF.

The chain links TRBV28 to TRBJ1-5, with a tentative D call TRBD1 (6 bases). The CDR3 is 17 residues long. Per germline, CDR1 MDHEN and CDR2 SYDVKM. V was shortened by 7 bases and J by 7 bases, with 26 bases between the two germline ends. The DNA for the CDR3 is TGTGCCAGCACCCGGGGGGCCCGACAGAGGGGTCGGCAGCCCCAGCATTTT. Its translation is CASTRGARQRGRQPQHF.

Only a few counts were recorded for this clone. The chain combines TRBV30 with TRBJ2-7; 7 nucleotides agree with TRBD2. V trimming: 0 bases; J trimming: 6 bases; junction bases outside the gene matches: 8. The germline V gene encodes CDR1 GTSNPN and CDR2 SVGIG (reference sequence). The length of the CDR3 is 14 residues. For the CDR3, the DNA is TGTGCCTGGAGTGTACTGGCGGGAGCTCGCGAGCAGTACTTC. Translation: CAWSVLAGAREQYF.

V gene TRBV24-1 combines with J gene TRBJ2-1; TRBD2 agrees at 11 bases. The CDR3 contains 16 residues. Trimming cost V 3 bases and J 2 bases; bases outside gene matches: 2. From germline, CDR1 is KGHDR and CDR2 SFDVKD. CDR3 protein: CATSDRSGRAYNEQFF. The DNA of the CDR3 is TGTGCCACCAGTGATCGTAGCGGGAGGGCCTACAATGAGCAGTTCTTC.

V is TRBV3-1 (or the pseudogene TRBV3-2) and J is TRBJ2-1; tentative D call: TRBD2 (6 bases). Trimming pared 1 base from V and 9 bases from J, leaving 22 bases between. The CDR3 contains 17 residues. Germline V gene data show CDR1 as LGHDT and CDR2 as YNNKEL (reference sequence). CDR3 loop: CASSQAGVGKGGGEQFF. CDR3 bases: TGTGCCAGCAGCCAAGCCGGGGTGGGAAAGGGAGGAGGTGAGCAGTTCTTC.

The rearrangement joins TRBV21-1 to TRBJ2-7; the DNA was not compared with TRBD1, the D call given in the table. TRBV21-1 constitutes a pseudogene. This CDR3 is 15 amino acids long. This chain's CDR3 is CASSPRLGGDYEQYF. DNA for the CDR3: TGTGCCAGCAGCCCCCGACTAGGGGGCGATTACGAGCAGTACTTC.

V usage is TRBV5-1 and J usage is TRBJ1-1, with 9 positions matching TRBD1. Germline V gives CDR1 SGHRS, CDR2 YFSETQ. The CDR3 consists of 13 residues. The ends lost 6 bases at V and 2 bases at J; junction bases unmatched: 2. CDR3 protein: CASMGQGNTEAFF. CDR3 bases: TGCGCCAGCATGGGACAGGGCAACACTGAAGCTTTCTTT.

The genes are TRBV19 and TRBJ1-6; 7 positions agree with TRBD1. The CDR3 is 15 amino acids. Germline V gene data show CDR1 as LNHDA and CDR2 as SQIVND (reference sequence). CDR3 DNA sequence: TGTGCTCCTAAGGGGGCGGACAGGTATAATTCACCCCTCCACTTT. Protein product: CAPKGADRYNSPLHF. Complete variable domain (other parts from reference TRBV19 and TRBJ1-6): DGGITQSPKYLFRKEGQNVTLSCEQNLNHDAMYWYRQDPGQGLRLIYYSQIVNDFQKGDIAEGYSVSREKKESFPLTVTSAQKNPTAFYLCAPKGADRYNSPLHFGNGTRLTVT.

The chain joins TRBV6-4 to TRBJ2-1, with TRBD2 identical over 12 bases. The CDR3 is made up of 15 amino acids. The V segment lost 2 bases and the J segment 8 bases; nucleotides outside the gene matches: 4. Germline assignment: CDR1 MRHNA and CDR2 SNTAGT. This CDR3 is CASSDPTSGSHEQFF. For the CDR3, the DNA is TGTGCCAGCAGTGACCCGACTAGCGGGAGCCATGAGCAGTTCTTC.

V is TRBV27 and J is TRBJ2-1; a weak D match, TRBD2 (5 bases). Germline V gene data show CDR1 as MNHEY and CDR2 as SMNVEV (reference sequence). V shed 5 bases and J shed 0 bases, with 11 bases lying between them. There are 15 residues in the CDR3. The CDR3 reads CASSISASSYNEQFF. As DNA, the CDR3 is TGTGCCAGCAGTATTAGCGCGAGCTCCTACAATGAGCAGTTCTTC.

The CDR3 DNA reads TGTGCCACCAGCAGAGCCCGTTTTACAGGGGAATCAGAGACCCAGTACTTC. Residues: CATSRARFTGESETQYF. The chain couples TRBV15 to TRBJ2-5; 7 bases map to TRBD1. J gave up 4 bases and V 1 base, and 12 bases lay outside the gene matches. The CDR3 spans 17 residues. Germline loops: CDR1 LNHNV, CDR2 YYDKDF (reference sequence).